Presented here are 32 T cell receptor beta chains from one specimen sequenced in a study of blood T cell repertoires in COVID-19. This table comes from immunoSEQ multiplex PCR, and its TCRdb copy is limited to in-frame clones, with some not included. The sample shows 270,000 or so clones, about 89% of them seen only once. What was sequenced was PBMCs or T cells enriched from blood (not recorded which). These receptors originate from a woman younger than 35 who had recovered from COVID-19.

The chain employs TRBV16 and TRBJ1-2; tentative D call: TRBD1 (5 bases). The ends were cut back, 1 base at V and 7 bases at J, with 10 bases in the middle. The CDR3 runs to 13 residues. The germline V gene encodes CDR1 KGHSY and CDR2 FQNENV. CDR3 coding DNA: TGTGCCAGCAGCCAATTGGCAGGGTCTGGCTACACCTTC. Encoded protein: CASSQLAGSGYTF.

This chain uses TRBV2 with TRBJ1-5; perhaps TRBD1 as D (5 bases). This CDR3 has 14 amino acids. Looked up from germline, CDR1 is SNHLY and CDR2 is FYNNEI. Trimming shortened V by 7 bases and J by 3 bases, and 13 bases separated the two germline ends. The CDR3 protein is CASTFGGDNQPQHF. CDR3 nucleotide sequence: TGTGCCAGCACCTTCGGAGGGGACAATCAGCCCCAGCATTTT.

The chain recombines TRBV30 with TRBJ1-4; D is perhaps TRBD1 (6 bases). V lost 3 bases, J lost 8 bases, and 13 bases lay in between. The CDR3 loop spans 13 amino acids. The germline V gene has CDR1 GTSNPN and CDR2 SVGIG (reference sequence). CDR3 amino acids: CAWRPNREEKLFF. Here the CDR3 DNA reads TGTGCCTGGAGGCCAAACAGGGAGGAAAAACTGTTTTTT.

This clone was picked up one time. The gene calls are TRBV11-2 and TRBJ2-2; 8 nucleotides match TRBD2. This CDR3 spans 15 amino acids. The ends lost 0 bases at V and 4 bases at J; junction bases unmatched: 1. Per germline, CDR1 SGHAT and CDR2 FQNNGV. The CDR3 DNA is TGTGCCAGCAGCTTAGAGAGCGGGGGCACCGGGGAGCTGTTTTTT. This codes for CASSLESGGTGELFF.

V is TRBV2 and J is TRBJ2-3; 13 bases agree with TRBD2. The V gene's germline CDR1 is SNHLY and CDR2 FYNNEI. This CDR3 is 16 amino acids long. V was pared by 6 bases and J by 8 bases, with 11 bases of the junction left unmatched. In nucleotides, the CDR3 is TGTGCCAGCAGCGCCGGGACTAGCGGGATCCAGGGTACGCAGTATTTT. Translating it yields CASSAGTSGIQGTQYF.

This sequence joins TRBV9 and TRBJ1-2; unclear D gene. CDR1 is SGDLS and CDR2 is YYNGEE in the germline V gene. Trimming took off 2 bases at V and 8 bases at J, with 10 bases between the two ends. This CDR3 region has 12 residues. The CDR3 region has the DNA TGTGCCAGCAGCGTTCCGGGTATCGGCTACACCTTC. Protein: CASSVPGIGYTF.

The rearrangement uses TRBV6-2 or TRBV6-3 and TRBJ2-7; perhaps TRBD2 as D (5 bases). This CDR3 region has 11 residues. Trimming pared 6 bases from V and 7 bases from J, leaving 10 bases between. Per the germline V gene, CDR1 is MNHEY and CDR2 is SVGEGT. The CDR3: CASSSPGEQYF. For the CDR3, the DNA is TGTGCCAGCAGCAGTCCGGGGGAGCAGTACTTC.

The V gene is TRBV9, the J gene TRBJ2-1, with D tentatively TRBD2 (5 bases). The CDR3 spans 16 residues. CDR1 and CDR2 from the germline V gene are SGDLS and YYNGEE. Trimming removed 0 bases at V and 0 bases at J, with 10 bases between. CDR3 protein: CASSVGGRGSYNEQFF. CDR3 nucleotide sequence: TGTGCCAGCAGCGTAGGTGGTCGGGGCTCCTACAATGAGCAGTTCTTC.

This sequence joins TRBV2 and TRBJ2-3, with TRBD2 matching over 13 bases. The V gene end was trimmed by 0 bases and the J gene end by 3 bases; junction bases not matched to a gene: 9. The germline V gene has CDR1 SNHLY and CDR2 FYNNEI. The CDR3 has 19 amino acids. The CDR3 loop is CASSEAGTSGTLRTDTQYF. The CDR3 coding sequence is TGTGCCAGCAGTGAAGCGGGGACTAGCGGGACCCTTCGGACAGATACGCAGTATTTT.

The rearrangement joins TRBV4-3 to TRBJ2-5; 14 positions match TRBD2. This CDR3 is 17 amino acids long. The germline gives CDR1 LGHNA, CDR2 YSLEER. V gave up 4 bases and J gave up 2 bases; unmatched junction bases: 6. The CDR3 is CASSLSGLAGDQETQYF. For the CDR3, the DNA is TGCGCCAGCAGCCTCTCGGGACTAGCGGGGGATCAAGAGACCCAGTACTTC.

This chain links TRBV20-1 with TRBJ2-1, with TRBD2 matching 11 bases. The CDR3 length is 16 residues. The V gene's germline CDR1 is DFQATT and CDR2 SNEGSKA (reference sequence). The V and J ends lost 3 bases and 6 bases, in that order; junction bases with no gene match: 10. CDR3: CSASKHETSGVNEQFF. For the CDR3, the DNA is TGCAGTGCTAGTAAGCATGAGACTAGCGGGGTCAATGAGCAGTTCTTC.

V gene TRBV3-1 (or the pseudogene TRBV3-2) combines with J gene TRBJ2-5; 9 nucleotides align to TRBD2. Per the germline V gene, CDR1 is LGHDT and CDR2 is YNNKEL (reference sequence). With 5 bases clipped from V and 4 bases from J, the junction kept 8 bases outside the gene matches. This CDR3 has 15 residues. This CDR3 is CASSTPTSGLETQYF. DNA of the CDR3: TGTGCCAGCAGCACCCCGACTAGCGGATTAGAGACCCAGTACTTC.

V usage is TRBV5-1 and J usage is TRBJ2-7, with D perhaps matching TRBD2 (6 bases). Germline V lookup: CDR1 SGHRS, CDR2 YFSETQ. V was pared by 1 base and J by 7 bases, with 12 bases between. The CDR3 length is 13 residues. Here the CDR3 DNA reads TGCGCCAGCAGCTTGAATCGGGGGTTGGAGCAGTACTTC. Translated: CASSLNRGLEQYF.

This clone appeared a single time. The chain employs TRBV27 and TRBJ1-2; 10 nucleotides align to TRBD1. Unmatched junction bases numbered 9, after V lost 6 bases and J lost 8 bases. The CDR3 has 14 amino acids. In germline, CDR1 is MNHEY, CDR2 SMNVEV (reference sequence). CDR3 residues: CASSAWDRGDGYTF. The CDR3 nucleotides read TGTGCCAGCAGCGCGTGGGACAGGGGAGACGGCTACACCTTC.

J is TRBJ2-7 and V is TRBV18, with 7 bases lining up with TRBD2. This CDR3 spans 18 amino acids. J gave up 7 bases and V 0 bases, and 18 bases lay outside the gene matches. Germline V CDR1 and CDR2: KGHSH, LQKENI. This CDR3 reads CASSPPLELASLKGEQYF. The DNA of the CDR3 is TGTGCCAGCTCACCACCGTTAGAACTAGCGAGCCTCAAGGGTGAGCAGTACTTC.

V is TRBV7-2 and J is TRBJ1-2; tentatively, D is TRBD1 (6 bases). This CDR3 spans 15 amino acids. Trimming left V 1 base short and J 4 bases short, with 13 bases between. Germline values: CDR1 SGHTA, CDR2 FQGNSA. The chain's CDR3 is CASSLVPGAVYGYTF. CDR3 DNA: TGTGCCAGCAGCTTAGTTCCAGGGGCGGTCTATGGCTACACCTTC.

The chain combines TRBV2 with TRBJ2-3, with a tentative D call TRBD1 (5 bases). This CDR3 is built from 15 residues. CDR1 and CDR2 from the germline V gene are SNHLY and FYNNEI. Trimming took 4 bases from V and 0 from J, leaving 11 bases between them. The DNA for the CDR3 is TGTGCCAGCAGTGTGCGGACACCTAGCACAGATACGCAGTATTTT. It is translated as CASSVRTPSTDTQYF.

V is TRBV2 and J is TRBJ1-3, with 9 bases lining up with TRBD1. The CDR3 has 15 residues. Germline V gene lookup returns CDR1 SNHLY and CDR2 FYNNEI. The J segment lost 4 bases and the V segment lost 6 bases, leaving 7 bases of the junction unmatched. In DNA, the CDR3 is TGTGCCAGCAGAGAGACAGGGGGACGGGGAAACACCATATATTTT. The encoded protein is CASRETGGRGNTIYF.

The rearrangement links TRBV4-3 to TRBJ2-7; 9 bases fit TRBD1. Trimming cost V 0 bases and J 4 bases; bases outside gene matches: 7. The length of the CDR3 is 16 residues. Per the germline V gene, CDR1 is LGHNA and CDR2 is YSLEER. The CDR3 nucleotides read TGCGCCAGCAGCCAAGACACAGGGGGCATAGGTTACGAGCAGTACTTC. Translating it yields CASSQDTGGIGYEQYF.

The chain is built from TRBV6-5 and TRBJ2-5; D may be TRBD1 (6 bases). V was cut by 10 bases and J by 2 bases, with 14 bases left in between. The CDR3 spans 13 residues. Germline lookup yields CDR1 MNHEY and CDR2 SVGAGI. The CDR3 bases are TGTGCCACGTCAATGGACAGTCAAGAGACCCAGTACTTC. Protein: CATSMDSQETQYF.

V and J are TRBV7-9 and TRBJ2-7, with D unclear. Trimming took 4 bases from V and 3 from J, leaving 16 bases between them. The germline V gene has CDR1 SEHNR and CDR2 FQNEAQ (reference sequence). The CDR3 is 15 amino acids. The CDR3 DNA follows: TGTGCCAGCAGCTCTCCCGGCGGTGAGATCTACGAGCAGTACTTC. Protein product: CASSSPGGEIYEQYF.

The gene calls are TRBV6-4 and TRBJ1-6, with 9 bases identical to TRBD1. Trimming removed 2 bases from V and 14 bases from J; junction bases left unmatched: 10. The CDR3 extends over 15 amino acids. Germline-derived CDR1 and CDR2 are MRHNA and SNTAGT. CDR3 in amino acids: CASSDQGQGVTALHF. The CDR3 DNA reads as TGTGCCAGCAGTGACCAGGGACAGGGAGTAACGGCCCTCCACTTT.

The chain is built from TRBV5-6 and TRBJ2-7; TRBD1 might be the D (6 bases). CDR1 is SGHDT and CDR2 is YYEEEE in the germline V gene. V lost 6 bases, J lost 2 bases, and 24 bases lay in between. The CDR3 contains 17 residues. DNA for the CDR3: TGTGCCAGCACGCACTCCGCCGGGGCCAGGGGAACCTACGAGCAGTACTTC. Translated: CASTHSAGARGTYEQYF.

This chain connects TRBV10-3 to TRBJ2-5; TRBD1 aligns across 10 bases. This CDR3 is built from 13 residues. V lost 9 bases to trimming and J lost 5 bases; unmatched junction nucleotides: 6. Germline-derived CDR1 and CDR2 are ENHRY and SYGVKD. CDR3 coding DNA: TGTGCCATAGGGACAGGGGTGGGGGAGACCCAGTACTTC. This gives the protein CAIGTGVGETQYF.

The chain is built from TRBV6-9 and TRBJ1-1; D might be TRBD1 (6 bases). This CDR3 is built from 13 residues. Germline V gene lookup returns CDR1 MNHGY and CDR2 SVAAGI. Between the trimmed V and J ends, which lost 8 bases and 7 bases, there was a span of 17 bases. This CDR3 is CASRRDIGYEAFF. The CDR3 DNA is TGTGCCAGCCGTCGGGACATCGGATATGAAGCTTTCTTT.

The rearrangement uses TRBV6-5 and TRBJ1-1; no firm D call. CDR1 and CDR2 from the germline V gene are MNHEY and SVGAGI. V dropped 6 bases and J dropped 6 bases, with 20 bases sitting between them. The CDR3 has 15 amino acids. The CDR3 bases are TGTGCCAGCAGGATGGTTTCGACTGCTAACTCTGAAGCTTTCTTT. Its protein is CASRMVSTANSEAFF.

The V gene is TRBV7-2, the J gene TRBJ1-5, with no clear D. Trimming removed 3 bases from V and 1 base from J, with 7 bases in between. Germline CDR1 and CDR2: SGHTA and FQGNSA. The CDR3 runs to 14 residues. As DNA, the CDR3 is TGTGCCAGCAGCTTCCGGAGGAGCAATCAGCCCCAGCATTTT. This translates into CASSFRRSNQPQHF.

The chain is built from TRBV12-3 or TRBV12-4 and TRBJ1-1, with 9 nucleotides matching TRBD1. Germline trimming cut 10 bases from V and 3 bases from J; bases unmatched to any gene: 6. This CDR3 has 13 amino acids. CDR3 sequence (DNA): TGTGCCATCTCACAGGGGGCGGACACTGAAGCTTTCTTT. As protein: CAISQGADTEAFF.

The CDR3 is CASSYEAGASYNEQFF. The CDR3 nucleotides are TGTGCCAGCAGCTACGAAGCGGGAGCCTCCTACAATGAGCAGTTCTTC. The chain joins TRBV5-8 to TRBJ2-1, with 8 bases identical to TRBD2. The CDR3 runs to 16 residues. Germline V gene sequence: CDR1 SGHTS, CDR2 YDEGEE. Losses at the gene ends were 3 bases for V and 0 bases for J; bases not matched to a gene: 5. The whole variable domain, remainder taken from reference TRBV5-8 and TRBJ2-1, is EAGVTQSPTHLIKTRGQQATLRCSPISGHTSVYWYQQALGLGLQFLLWYDEGEERNRGNFPPRFSGRQFPNYSSELNVNALELEDSALYLCASSYEAGASYNEQFFGPGTRLTVL.

The CDR3 DNA follows: TGTGCCAGCAGCTCAACCGGGACAGGGCTACAGCCCCAGCATTTT. Residues: CASSSTGTGLQPQHF. The rearrangement links TRBV7-8 to TRBJ1-5; the match to TRBD1 covers 9 bases. V shed 4 bases, J shed 7 bases, and the junction held 8 bases outside the gene matches. This CDR3 has 15 residues. Germline CDR1 SGHVS, CDR2 FQNEAQ.

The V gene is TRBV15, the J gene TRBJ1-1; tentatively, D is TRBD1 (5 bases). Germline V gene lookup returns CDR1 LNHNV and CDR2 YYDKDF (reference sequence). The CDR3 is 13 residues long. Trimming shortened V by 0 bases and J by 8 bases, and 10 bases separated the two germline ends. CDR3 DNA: TGTGCCACCAGCAGAGACAGGGCCCGCGAAGCTTTCTTT. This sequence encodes CATSRDRAREAFF.

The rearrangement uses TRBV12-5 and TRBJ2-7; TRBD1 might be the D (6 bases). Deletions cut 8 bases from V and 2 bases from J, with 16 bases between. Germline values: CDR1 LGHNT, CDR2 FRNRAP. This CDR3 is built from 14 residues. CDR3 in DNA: TGTGCTAGTATCCGGGACAAGGGGGCCTACGAGCAGTACTTC. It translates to CASIRDKGAYEQYF.